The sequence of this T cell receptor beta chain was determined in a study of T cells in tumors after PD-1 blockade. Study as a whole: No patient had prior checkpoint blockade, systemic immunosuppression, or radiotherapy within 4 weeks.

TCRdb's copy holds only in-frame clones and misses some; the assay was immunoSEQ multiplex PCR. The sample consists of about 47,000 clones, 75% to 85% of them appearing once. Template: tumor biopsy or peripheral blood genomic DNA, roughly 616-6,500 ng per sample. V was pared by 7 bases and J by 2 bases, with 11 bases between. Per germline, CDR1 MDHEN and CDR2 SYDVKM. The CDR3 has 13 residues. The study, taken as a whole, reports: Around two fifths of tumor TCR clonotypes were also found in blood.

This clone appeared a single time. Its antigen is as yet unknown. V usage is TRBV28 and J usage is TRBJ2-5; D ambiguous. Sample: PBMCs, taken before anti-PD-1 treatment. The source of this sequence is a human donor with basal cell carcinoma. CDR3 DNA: TGTGCCAGCACCTCGACGGATCAAGAGACCCAGTACTTC. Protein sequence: CASTSTDQETQYF.